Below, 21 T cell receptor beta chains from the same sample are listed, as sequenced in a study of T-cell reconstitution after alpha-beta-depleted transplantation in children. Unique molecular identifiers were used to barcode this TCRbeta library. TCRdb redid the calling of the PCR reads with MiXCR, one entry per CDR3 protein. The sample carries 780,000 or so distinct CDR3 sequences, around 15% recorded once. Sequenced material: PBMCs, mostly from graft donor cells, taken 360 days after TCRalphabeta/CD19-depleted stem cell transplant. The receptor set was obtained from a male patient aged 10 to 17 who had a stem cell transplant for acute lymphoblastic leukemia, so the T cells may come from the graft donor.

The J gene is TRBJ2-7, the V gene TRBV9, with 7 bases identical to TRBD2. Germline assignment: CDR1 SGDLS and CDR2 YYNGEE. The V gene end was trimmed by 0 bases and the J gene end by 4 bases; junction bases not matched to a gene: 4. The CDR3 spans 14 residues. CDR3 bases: TGTGCCAGCAGCGTAGCGGCTAGCGGATACGAGCAGTACTTC. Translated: CASSVAASGYEQYF.

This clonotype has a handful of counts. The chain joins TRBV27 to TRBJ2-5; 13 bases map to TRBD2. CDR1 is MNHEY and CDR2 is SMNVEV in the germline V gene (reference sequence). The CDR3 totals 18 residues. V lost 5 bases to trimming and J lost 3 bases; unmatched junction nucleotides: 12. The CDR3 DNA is TGTGCCAGCAGTCAACAGGGACTAGCGGGATTAGGGGAAGAGACCCAGTACTTC. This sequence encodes CASSQQGLAGLGEETQYF.

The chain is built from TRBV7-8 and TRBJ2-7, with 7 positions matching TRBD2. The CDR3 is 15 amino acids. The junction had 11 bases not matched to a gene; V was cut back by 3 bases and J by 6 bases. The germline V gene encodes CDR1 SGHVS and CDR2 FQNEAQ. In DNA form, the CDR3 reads TGTGCCAGCAGCTTTCGAGGGAGGGCCGATTCCGAGCAGTACTTC. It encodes CASSFRGRADSEQYF.

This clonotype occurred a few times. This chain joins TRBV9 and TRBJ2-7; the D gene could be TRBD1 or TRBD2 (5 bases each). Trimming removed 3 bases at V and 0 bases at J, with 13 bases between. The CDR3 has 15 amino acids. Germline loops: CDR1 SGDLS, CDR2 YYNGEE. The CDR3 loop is CASSAGRFSSYEQYF. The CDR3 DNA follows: TGTGCCAGCAGCGCGGGACGGTTCAGCTCCTACGAGCAGTACTTC.

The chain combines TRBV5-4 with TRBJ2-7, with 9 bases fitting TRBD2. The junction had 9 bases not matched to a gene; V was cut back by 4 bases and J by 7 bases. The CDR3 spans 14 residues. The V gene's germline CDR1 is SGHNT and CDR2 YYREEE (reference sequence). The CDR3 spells CASSTGLALLEQYF. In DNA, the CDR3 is TGTGCCAGCAGCACGGGACTAGCCCTGTTGGAGCAGTACTTC.

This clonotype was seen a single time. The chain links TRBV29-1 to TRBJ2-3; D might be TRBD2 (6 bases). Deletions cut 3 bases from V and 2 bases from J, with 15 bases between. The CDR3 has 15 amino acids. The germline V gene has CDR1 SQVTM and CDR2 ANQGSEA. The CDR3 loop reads CSVEPLADPTDTQYF. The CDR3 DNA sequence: TGCAGCGTTGAGCCACTAGCCGACCCCACAGATACGCAGTATTTT.

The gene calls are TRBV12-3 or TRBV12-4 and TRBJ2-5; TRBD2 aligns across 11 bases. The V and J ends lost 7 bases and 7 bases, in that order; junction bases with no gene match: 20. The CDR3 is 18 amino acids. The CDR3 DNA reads TGTGCCAGCAATCTCGCCTCAACTAGCGGGAGTGGCTCGGGGACCCAGTACTTC. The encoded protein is CASNLASTSGSGSGTQYF.

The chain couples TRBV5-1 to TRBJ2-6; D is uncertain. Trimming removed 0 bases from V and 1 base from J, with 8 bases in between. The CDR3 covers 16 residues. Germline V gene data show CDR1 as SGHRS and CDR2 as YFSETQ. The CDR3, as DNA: TGCGCCAGCAGCTTGGAGGCGAGATCTGGGGCCAACGTCCTGACTTTC. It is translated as CASSLEARSGANVLTF.

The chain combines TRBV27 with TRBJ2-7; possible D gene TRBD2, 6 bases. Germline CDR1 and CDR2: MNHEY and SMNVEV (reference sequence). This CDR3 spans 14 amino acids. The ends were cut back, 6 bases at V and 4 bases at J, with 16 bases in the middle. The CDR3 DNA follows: TGTGCCAGCAGCTGGAACGGCGGGGATTACGAGCAGTACTTC. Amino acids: CASSWNGGDYEQYF.

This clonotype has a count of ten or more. CDR3 loop: CASSPQTIQGETQYF. For the CDR3, the DNA is TGCGCCAGCAGCCCCCAGACCATTCAAGGCGAGACCCAGTACTTC. The chain joins TRBV5-1 to TRBJ2-5; no reliable D call. V gave up 4 bases and J gave up 5 bases, with 18 bases separating them. From germline, CDR1 is SGHRS and CDR2 YFSETQ. The CDR3 is 15 residues long.

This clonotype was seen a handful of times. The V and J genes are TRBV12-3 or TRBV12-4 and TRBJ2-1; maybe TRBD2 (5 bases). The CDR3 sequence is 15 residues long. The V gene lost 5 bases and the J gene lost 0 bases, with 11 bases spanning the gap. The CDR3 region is CASSAGRSSYNEQFF. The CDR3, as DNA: TGTGCCAGCAGTGCGGGCCGGAGCTCCTACAATGAGCAGTTCTTC.

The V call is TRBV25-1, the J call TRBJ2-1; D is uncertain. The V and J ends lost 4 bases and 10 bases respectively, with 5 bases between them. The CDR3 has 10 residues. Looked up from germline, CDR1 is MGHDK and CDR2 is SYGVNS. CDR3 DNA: TGTGCCAGCAGTGGGCAGGAGCAGTTCTTC. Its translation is CASSGQEQFF.

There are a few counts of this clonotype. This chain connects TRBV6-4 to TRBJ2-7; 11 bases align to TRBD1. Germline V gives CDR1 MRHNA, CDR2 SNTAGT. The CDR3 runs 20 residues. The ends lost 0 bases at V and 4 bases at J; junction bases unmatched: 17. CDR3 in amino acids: CASSDSIPGCPGTGGYEQYF. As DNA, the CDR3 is TGTGCCAGCAGTGACTCGATCCCCGGCTGTCCCGGGACAGGGGGTTACGAGCAGTACTTC.

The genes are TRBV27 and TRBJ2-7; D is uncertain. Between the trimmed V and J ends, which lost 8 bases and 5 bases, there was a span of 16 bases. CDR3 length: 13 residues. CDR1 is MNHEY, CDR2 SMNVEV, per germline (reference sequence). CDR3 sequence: CASALNRIHEQYF. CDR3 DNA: TGTGCCAGCGCGTTAAACAGAATCCACGAGCAGTACTTC.

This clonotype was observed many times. The CDR3 DNA reads TGTGCCATCAGTGAGGACCTAGCGGGAGGGTCCTACAATGAGCAGTTCTTC. This translates into CAISEDLAGGSYNEQFF. The rearrangement uses TRBV10-3 and TRBJ2-1; 12 positions agree with TRBD2. The length of the CDR3 is 17 residues. With 2 bases clipped from V and 1 base from J, the junction kept 3 bases outside the gene matches. Per germline, CDR1 ENHRY and CDR2 SYGVKD.

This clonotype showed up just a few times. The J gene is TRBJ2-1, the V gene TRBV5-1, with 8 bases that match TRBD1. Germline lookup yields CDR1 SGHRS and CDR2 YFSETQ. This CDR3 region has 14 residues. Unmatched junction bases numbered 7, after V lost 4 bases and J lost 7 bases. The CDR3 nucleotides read TGCGCCAGCAGCACCGGACAGGGCGGGAATGAGCAGTTCTTC. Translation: CASSTGQGGNEQFF.

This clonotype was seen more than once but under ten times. The CDR3 reads CATSDSGPLGANEQFF. CDR3 in DNA: TGTGCCACCAGTGATTCGGGACCACTGGGGGCCAATGAGCAGTTCTTC. The chain links TRBV24-1 to TRBJ2-1; TRBD1 might be the D (6 bases). The CDR3 contains 16 residues. Trimming shortened V by 2 bases and J by 6 bases, and 16 bases separated the two germline ends. The germline gives CDR1 KGHDR, CDR2 SFDVKD.

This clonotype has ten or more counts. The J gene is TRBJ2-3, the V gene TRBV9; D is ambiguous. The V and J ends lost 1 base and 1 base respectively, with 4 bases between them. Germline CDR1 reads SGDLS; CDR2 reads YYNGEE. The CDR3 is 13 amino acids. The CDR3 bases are TGTGCCAGCAGCGTATCGGGCACAGATACGCAGTATTTT. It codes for CASSVSGTDTQYF.

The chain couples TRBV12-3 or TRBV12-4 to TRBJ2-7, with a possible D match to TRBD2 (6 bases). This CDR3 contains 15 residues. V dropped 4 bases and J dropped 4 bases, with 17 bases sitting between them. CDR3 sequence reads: CASSSTSQGIYEQYF. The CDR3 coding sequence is TGTGCCAGCAGTTCAACTAGCCAGGGTATATACGAGCAGTACTTC.

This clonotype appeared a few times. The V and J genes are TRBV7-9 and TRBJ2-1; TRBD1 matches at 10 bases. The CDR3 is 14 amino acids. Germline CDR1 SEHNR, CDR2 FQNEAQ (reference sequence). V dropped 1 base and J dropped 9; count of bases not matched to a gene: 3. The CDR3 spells CASSLGQGAAEQFF. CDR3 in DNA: TGTGCCAGCAGCTTAGGACAGGGGGCTGCTGAGCAGTTCTTC.

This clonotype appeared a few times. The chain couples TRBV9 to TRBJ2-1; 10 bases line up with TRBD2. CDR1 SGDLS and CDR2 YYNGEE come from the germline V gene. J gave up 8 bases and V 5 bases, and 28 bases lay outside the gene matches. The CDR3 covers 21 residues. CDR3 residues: CASSTSPAWLAGETGHDEQFF. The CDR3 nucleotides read TGTGCCAGCAGTACCTCTCCAGCTTGGCTAGCGGGAGAGACGGGTCACGATGAGCAGTTCTTC.